Listed below are T cell receptor beta chains from one sample, sequenced in a study of T cells in localized non-small cell lung cancer. Repertoires were generated with immunoSEQ multiplex PCR, while TCRdb's copy carries only in-frame clones and drops some. The sample has under 150,000 clones; more than 80% are singletons. The source was peripheral blood, collected before any cancer treatment. The receptors here all came from a female donor over 55 with stage I lung adenocarcinoma. The CDR3 runs from the conserved cysteine through the conserved F or W. A D gene is named only where the DNA matches it firmly. Where a row states a size, it is once, few, many or the class of an expanded clone; other rows omit it.

d_gene	v_gene	j_gene	abundance	CDR3aa	CDR3nt
-	TRBV28	TRBJ1-2	-	CASSLFIGLGQPSGYTF	TGTGCCAGCAGTTTATTCATAGGCCTAGGGCAGCCCTCAGGCTACACCTTC
-	TRBV11-2	TRBJ2-7	-	CASSPLRGSHEQYF	TGTGCCAGCAGCCCCCTCCGGGGTTCCCACGAGCAGTACTTC
-	TRBV5-4	TRBJ2-2	-	CASSVGAAYTGELFF	TGTGCCAGCAGCGTTGGGGCAGCTTACACCGGGGAGCTGTTTTTT
-	TRBV5-1	TRBJ1-2	-	CASSLGSGNYGYTF	TGCGCCAGCAGCTTGGGGTCAGGAAACTATGGCTACACCTTC
-	TRBV14	TRBJ2-6	-	CASSQGLGSGANVLTF	TGTGCCAGCAGCCAAGGCCTAGGTTCTGGGGCCAACGTCCTGACTTTC
TRBD2	TRBV7-3	TRBJ2-1	-	CASSLGGSSSYNEQFF	TGTGCCAGCAGCTTAGGCGGGAGCTCCTCCTACAATGAGCAGTTCTTC
TRBD2	TRBV28	TRBJ2-1	-	CASSFRPGGRGNEQFF	TGTGCCAGCAGTTTTAGACCCGGGGGGAGAGGCAATGAGCAGTTCTTC
-	TRBV5-1	TRBJ2-3	-	CASSLTSYFRQLPGRDTQYF	TGCGCCAGCAGCCTCACCTCATACTTCAGACAGCTCCCAGGAAGGGATACGCAGTATTTT
TRBD1	TRBV5-1	TRBJ2-7	-	CASSPDRAYEQYF	TGCGCCAGCAGCCCCGACAGGGCCTACGAGCAGTACTTC
-	TRBV29-1	TRBJ1-3	-	CSVRGLTDDTIYF	TGCAGCGTTCGAGGGCTAACCGATGACACCATATATTTT
-	TRBV6-1	TRBJ1-5	-	CASGMDLAHNQPQHF	TGTGCCAGCGGGATGGACTTGGCGCACAATCAGCCCCAGCATTTT
-	TRBV30	TRBJ2-5	-	CAWSLETQYF	TGTGCCTGGAGTTTAGAGACCCAGTACTTC
TRBD1	TRBV27	TRBJ1-1	-	CASRRATGVWGTEAFF	TGTGCCAGCAGGAGAGCTACAGGGGTTTGGGGCACTGAAGCTTTCTTT
-	TRBV9	TRBJ1-3	-	CASSVEGSPGNTIYF	TGTGCCAGCAGCGTAGAGGGGAGCCCTGGAAACACCATATATTTT
-	TRBV5-5	TRBJ1-1	-	CASSLDGTPVTEAFF	TGTGCCAGCAGCTTGGACGGGACACCGGTCACTGAAGCTTTCTTT
-	TRBV6-5	TRBJ2-7	-	CASSRGTDGAYEQYF	TGTGCCAGCAGCCGGGGAACGGACGGTGCCTACGAGCAGTACTTC
-	TRBV11-2	TRBJ2-3	-	CASSLTRHTDTQYF	TGTGCCAGCAGCTTAACCAGGCACACAGATACGCAGTATTTT
TRBD2	TRBV4-1	TRBJ2-5	once	CASSQGWGGRGVQETQYF	TGCGCCAGCAGCCAAGGTTGGGGCGGGAGAGGGGTTCAAGAGACCCAGTACTTC
TRBD1	TRBV19	TRBJ1-2	-	CASMGQNYGYTF	TGTGCCAGCATGGGACAGAACTATGGCTACACCTTC
-	TRBV28	TRBJ2-1	-	CASNPSRYNEQFF	TGTGCCAGCAACCCTTCCCGGTACAATGAGCAGTTCTTC
-	TRBV29-1	TRBJ2-5	-	CSPEPLRETQYF	TGCAGCCCCGAACCGCTAAGGGAGACCCAGTACTTC
TRBD1	TRBV7-3	TRBJ2-2	-	CASSSRQGQYTGELFF	TGTGCCAGCAGCTCTCGACAGGGGCAATACACCGGGGAGCTGTTTTTT
-	TRBV30	TRBJ2-2	once	CAWSVILYTGELFF	TGTGCCTGGAGTGTAATCCTATACACCGGGGAGCTGTTTTTT
TRBD2	TRBV9	TRBJ2-1	-	CASGGETYNEQFF	TGTGCCAGCGGGGGGGAAACCTACAATGAGCAGTTCTTC
-	TRBV7-9	TRBJ2-3	-	CASSLLAPDTQYF	TGTGCCAGCAGCTTACTAGCGCCCGATACGCAGTATTTT
-	TRBV7-3	TRBJ2-1	-	CASSWGPVYNEQFF	TGTGCCAGCAGCTGGGGGCCGGTATACAATGAGCAGTTCTTC
-	TRBV6-1	TRBJ2-7	-	CASMGEPWYEQYF	TGTGCCAGCATGGGGGAACCTTGGTACGAGCAGTACTTC
-	TRBV28	TRBJ2-7	-	CASSHRERQGGDEQYF	TGTGCCAGCAGTCACCGAGAACGTCAGGGTGGCGACGAGCAGTACTTC
-	TRBV6-5	TRBJ1-1	-	CASSPQRTENTEAFF	TGTGCCAGCAGTCCTCAACGGACGGAGAACACTGAAGCTTTCTTT